Listed here are 14 T cell receptor beta chains from one sample, sequenced in a study of molecular identifiers for immune sequencing clone quantification. TCRdb re-called the PCR reads through MiXCR, storing one row per CDR3 protein. The repertoire holds about 640,000 distinct CDR3 sequences, with just under 20% as singletons. Sequencing was done on a sample of naive CD8+ T cells from blood, with Jurkat cell RNA spiked in. Subset reported: FACS-sorted CD8+CD4-CCR7+CD45RA+ naive T cells. The source is a human donor in good health. Some libraries in this study had Jurkat cell RNA spiked in.

In its sample, this clonotype was seen a few times. The gene calls are TRBV28 and TRBJ1-6; D is possibly TRBD1 (5 bases). Per the germline V gene, CDR1 is MDHEN and CDR2 is SYDVKM. Trimming cost V 8 bases and J 3 bases, with 11 bases left between them. The CDR3 totals 14 residues. The CDR3 DNA reads TGTGCCAGCTGGGGGGGGTTCTATAATTCACCCCTCCACTTT. This translates into CASWGGFYNSPLHF.

This clonotype was picked up many times. V is TRBV6-5 and J is TRBJ2-7; D not certain. The germline V and J ends were trimmed by 6 bases and 5 bases, with 5 bases remaining between them. Germline-derived CDR1 and CDR2 are MNHEY and SVGAGI. The CDR3 covers 10 residues. The CDR3 bases are TGTGCCAGCAGCCGCAACGAGCAGTACTTC. This encodes CASSRNEQYF.

In this sample, this clonotype turned up many times. The chain is built from TRBV5-6 and TRBJ2-2, with D possibly matching TRBD2 (7 bases). CDR3 size: 17 residues. The ends were cut back, 0 bases at V and 7 bases at J, with 19 bases in the middle. Germline V gene lookup returns CDR1 SGHDT and CDR2 YYEEEE. Here the CDR3 DNA reads TGTGCCAGCAGCTTGGCCACCGGGGGGCGAGAGAACGGGGAGCTGTTTTTT. It codes for CASSLATGGRENGELFF.

In regard to this clonotype: The CDR3 ends on some other residue instead of the conserved phenylalanine or tryptophan, so this is likely a read error. The chain couples TRBV12-3 or TRBV12-4 to TRBJ2-1; D might be TRBD1 or TRBD2, each matching 5 bases. Trimming removed 4 bases at V and 8 bases at J, with 21 bases between. The CDR3 runs to 16 residues. The CDR3, as DNA: TGTGCCAGCAGTTACGAGCCCGGGACCACTCCCGATGAGCAGTTCCTC. This codes for CASSYEPGTTPDEQFL.

In its sample, this clonotype was seen many times. This chain joins TRBV13 and TRBJ1-5; D uncertain. V shed 3 bases and J shed 3 bases, with 6 bases lying between them. This CDR3 comprises 13 residues. Germline CDR1 is PRHDT and CDR2 is FYEKMQ (reference sequence). CDR3 DNA sequence: TGTGCCAGCAGCTTGAACCTCAATCAGCCCCAGCATTTT. This encodes CASSLNLNQPQHF.

The chain employs TRBV12-3 or TRBV12-4 and TRBJ2-1, with D uncertain. The V end was cut by 3 bases, the J end by 5 bases, with 14 bases between. The CDR3 is 15 residues long. The CDR3 DNA is TGTGCCAGCAGTTTCATGGAAGGACGTAACAATGAGCAGTTCTTC. Amino acids: CASSFMEGRNNEQFF.

This clonotype was detected ten times or more. J is TRBJ2-1 and V is TRBV20-1; TRBD2 aligns across 10 bases. The CDR3 is 15 residues long. Germline V gives CDR1 DFQATT, CDR2 SNEGSKA (reference sequence). Losses at the gene ends were 0 bases for V and 10 bases for J; bases not matched to a gene: 9. DNA for the CDR3: TGCAGTGCTAGAGATCCTCTAGCGGGAGAGCGAGAGCAGTTCTTC. As protein: CSARDPLAGEREQFF.

This clonotype was picked up many times. This sequence joins TRBV28 and TRBJ2-7, with D tentatively TRBD2 (5 bases). The CDR3 is 15 residues long. Trimming left V 3 bases short and J 0 bases short, with 12 bases between. The V gene's germline CDR1 is MDHEN and CDR2 SYDVKM. The CDR3 DNA reads TGTGCCAGCAGTTTTAACACGGGAACCTCCTACGAGCAGTACTTC. Amino acid sequence: CASSFNTGTSYEQYF.

This clonotype was seen many times. CDR3: CASSQGTTEAFF. CDR3 nucleotide sequence: TGTGCCAGCAGCCAAGGTACCACTGAAGCTTTCTTT. The chain combines TRBV3-1 with TRBJ1-1; D is undetermined. The CDR3 spans 12 residues. Trimming shortened V by 1 base and J by 4 bases, and 4 bases separated the two germline ends. The germline V gene encodes CDR1 LGHDT and CDR2 YNNKEL (reference sequence).

This clonotype was detected ten times or more. The chain carries TRBV2 and TRBJ1-4; 9 nucleotides agree with TRBD1. Germline V gene sequence: CDR1 SNHLY, CDR2 FYNNEI. V lost 6 bases to trimming and J lost 4 bases; unmatched junction nucleotides: 12. The CDR3 runs 17 residues. The CDR3 region is CASRPVPGQGFNEKLFF. CDR3 nucleotide sequence: TGTGCCAGCAGACCGGTCCCGGGACAGGGATTTAATGAAAAACTGTTTTTT.

The chain recombines TRBV4-1 with TRBJ2-7, with D uncertain. CDR3 length equals 13 residues. The germline V and J ends were trimmed by 2 bases and 3 bases, with 8 bases remaining between them. Germline V lookup: CDR1 MGHRA, CDR2 YSYEKL. CDR3 in DNA: TGCGCCAGCAGCCAATCAGGATTCTACGAGCAGTACTTC. This sequence encodes CASSQSGFYEQYF.

As concerns this clonotype: With a much larger clone just one base away, this may be a read error. Here the CDR3 omits its conserved ending phenylalanine or tryptophan, so a read error is the likely source. V gene TRBV5-1 combines with J gene TRBJ2-7; 10 bases map to TRBD2. With 3 bases clipped from V and 3 bases from J, the junction kept 6 bases outside the gene matches. The germline gives CDR1 SGHRS, CDR2 YFSETQ. This CDR3 spans 15 amino acids. CDR3 protein: CASSYSLAGDYEQYL. CDR3 DNA: TGCGCCAGCAGCTACAGCCTAGCGGGGGACTACGAGCAGTACCTC.

This clonotype was picked up many times. This CDR3 reads CSARDPKLAGSSYEQYF. For the CDR3, the DNA is TGCAGTGCTAGAGATCCGAAACTAGCGGGGAGCTCCTACGAGCAGTACTTC. The chain carries TRBV20-1 and TRBJ2-7, with 10 bases fitting TRBD2. The CDR3 has 17 amino acids. Unmatched junction bases numbered 8, after V lost 0 bases and J lost 0 bases. From germline, CDR1 is DFQATT and CDR2 SNEGSKA (reference sequence).

The V gene is TRBV7-6, the J gene TRBJ2-1; 10 bases are shared with TRBD2. The length of the CDR3 is 14 residues. V shed 5 bases, J shed 9 bases, and the junction held 7 bases outside the gene matches. Germline V gives CDR1 SGHVS, CDR2 FNYEAQ. The CDR3 DNA sequence: TGTGCCAGCAGCCCTAGCGGGAGAGCGAGTGAGCAGTTCTTC. Translated: CASSPSGRASEQFF.